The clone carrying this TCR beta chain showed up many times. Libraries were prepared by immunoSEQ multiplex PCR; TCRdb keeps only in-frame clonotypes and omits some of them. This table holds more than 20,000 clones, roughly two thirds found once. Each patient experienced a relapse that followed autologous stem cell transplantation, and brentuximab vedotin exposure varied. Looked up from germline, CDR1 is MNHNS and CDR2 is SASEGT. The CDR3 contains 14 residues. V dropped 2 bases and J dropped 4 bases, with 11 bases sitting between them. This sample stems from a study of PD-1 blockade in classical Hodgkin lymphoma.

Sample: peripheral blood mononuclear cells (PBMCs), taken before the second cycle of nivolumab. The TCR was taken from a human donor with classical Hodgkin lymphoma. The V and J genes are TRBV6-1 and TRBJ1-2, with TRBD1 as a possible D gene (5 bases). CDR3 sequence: CASSESTGGYGYTF. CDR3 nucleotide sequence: TGTGCCAGCAGTGAATCGACGGGGGGCTATGGCTACACCTTC.